There are a few counts of the clone carrying this TCR beta chain. The PCR was carried out with 60 Vbeta primers and 13 Jbeta primers. Using immunoSEQ multiplex PCR, the repertoire was profiled, and TCRdb retains in-frame clones only, with some absent. Among 150,000 or so clones listed, approximately 78% were seen once. This entry belongs to a study of cytomegalovirus exposure and HLA in healthy donors. The CDR3 covers 14 residues. V lost 1 base to trimming and J lost 1 base, with 7 bases between them. Germline V gene data show CDR1 as SGHAT and CDR2 as FQNNGV. The J gene is TRBJ1-1, the V gene TRBV11-2; no definite D call. This sequence was found in a male donor in good health and CMV-seropositive. Sequencing was performed on PBMCs. CDR3 DNA sequence: TGTGCCAGCAGCTTAGGTGCGTCGAACACTGAAGCTTTCTTT. It is translated as CASSLGASNTEAFF.